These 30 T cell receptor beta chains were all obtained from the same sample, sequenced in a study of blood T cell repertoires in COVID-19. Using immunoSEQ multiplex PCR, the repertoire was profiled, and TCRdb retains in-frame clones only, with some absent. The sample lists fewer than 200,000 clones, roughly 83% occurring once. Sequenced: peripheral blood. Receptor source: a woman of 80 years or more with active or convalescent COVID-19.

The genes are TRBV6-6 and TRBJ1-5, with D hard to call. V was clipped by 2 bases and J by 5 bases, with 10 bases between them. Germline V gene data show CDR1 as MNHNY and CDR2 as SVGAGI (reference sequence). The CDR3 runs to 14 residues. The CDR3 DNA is TGTGCCAGCAGTTACGGGGAGATGGATCAGCCCCAGCATTTT. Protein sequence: CASSYGEMDQPQHF.

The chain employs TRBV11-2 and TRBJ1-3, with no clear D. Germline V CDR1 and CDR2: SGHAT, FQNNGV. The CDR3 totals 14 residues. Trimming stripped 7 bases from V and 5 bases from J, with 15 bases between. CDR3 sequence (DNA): TGTGCCAGCACCCCCCCAGGTGATAGAAACACCATATATTTT. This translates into CASTPPGDRNTIYF. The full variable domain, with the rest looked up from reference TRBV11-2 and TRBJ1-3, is EAGVAQSPRYKIIEKRQSVAFWCNPISGHATLYWYQQILGQGPKLLIQFQNNGVVDDSQLPKDRFSAERLKGVDSTLKIQPAKLEDSAVYLCASTPPGDRNTIYFGEGSWLTVV.

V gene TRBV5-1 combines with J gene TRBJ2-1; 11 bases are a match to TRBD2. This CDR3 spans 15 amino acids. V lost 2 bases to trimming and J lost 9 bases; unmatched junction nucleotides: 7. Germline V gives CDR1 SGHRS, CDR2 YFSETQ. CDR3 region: CASSLVAGGPAEQFF. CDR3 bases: TGCGCCAGCAGCTTAGTAGCGGGGGGGCCGGCTGAGCAGTTCTTC.

The CDR3 protein is CASSKTGGDTEAFF. CDR3 nucleotides: TGTGCCAGCAGCAAGACAGGGGGTGACACTGAAGCTTTCTTT. The rearrangement links TRBV7-9 to TRBJ1-1, with TRBD1 identical over 9 bases. Trimming at V came to 5 bases and at J to 3 bases, leaving 4 bases not matched to a gene. From germline, CDR1 is SEHNR and CDR2 FQNEAQ (reference sequence). The CDR3 totals 14 residues. The full variable domain, rest sourced from reference TRBV7-9 and TRBJ1-1, is DTGVSQNPRHKITKRGQNVTFRCDPISEHNRLYWYRQTLGQGPEFLTYFQNEAQLEKSRLLSDRFSAERPKGSFSTLEIQRTEQGDSAMYLCASSKTGGDTEAFFGQGTRLTVV.

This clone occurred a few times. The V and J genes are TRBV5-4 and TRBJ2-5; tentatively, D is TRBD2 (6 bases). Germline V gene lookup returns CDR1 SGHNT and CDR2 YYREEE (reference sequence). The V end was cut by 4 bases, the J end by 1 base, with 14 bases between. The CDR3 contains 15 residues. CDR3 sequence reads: CASSTVGTSQETQYF. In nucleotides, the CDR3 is TGTGCCAGCAGCACCGTCGGGACTTCCCAAGAGACCCAGTACTTC.

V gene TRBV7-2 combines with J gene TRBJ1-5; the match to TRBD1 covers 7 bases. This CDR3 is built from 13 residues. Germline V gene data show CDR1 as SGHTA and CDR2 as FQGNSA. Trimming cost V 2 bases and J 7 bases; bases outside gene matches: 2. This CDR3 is CASSLQGEQPQHF. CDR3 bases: TGTGCCAGCAGCTTACAGGGGGAACAGCCCCAGCATTTT.

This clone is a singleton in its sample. DNA for the CDR3: TGTGCCAGCAGCTTAGCGCGGGGATCATGGGAGACCCAGTACTTC. Amino acids: CASSLARGSWETQYF. The gene calls are TRBV7-8 and TRBJ2-5; tentative D call: TRBD2 (6 bases). Trimming shortened V by 0 bases and J by 5 bases, and 13 bases separated the two germline ends. CDR1 is SGHVS and CDR2 is FQNEAQ in the germline V gene. The CDR3 consists of 15 residues.

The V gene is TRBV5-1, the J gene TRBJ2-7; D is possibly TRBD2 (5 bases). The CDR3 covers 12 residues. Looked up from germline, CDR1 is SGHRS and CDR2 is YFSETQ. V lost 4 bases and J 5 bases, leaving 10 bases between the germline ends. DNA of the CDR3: TGCGCCAGCAGCCTGGGAGCGAACGAGCAGTACTTC. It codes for CASSLGANEQYF. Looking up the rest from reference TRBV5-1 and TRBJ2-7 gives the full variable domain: KAGVTQTPRYLIKTRGQQVTLSCSPISGHRSVSWYQQTPGQGLQFLFEYFSETQRNKGNFPGRFSGRQFSNSRSEMNVSTLELGDSALYLCASSLGANEQYFGPGTRLTVT.

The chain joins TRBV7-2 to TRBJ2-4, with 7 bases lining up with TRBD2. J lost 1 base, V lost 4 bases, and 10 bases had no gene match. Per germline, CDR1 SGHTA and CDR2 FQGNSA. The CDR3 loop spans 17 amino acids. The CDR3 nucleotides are TGTGCCAGCAGCTCGAGCGGGGTGGGGTTTGCCAAAAACATTCAGTACTTC. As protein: CASSSSGVGFAKNIQYF.

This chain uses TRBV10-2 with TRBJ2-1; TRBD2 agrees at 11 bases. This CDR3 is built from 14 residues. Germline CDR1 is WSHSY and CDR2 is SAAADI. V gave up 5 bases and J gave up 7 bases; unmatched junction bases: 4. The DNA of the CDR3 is TGCGCCAGCAGTTCGACTAGCGGGGAAAATGAGCAGTTCTTC. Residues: CASSSTSGENEQFF.

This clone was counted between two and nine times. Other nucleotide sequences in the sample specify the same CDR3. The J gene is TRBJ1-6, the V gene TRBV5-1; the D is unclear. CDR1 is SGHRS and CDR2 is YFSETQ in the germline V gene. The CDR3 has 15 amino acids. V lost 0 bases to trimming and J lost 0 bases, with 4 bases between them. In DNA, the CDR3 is TGCGCCAGCAGCTTGGACAGCTCCTATAATTCACCCCTCCACTTT. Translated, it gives CASSLDSSYNSPLHF.

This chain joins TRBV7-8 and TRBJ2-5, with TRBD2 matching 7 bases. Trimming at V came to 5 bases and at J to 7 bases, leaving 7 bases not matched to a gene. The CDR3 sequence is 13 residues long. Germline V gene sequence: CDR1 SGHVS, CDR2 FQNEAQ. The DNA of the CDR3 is TGTGCCAGCAGCCCGAGCGGGAAGGGGACCCAGTACTTC. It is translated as CASSPSGKGTQYF.

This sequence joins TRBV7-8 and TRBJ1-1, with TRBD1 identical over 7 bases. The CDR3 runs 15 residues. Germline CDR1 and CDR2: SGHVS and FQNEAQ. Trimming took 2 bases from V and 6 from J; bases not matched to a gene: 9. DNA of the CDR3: TGTGCCAGCAGCTTATCCGGGACAGTACTTGCTGAAGCTTTCTTT. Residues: CASSLSGTVLAEAFF.

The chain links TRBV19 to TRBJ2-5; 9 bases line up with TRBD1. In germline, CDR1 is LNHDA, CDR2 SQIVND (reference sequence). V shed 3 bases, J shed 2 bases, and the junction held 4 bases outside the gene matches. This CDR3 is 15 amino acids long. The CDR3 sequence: CASSIKGTGQETQYF. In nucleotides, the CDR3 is TGTGCCAGTAGTATCAAAGGGACAGGGCAAGAGACCCAGTACTTC.

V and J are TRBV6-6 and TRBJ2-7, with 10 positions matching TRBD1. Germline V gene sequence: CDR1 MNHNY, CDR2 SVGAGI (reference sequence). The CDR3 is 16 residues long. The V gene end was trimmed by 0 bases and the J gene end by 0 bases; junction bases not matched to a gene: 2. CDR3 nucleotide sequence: TGTGCCAGCAGTTACTCAGGACAGGGGGGCTCCTACGAGCAGTACTTC. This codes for CASSYSGQGGSYEQYF.

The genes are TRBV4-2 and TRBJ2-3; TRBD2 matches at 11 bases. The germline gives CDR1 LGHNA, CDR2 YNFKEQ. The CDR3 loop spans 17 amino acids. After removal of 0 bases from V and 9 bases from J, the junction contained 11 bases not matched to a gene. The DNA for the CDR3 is TGTGCCAGCAGCCAAGAATCGACTAGCGGGGCCCCCGGGACGCAGTATTTT. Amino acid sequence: CASSQESTSGAPGTQYF.

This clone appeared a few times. The CDR3 coding sequence is TGTGCCAGCAGCCAAGATTGGGGGGTGAACACTGAAGCTTTCTTT. Its protein is CASSQDWGVNTEAFF. This chain joins TRBV14 and TRBJ1-1, with D tentatively TRBD1 (5 bases). Germline V gene lookup returns CDR1 SGHDN and CDR2 FVKESK. The CDR3 has 15 residues. V was pared by 0 bases and J by 0 bases, with 8 bases between.

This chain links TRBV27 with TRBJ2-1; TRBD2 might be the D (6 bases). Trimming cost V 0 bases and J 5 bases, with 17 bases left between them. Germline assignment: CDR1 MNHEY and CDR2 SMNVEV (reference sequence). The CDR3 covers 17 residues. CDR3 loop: CASSLSPPGLLDNEQFF. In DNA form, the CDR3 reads TGTGCCAGCAGTTTATCGCCGCCGGGACTCCTCGACAATGAGCAGTTCTTC.

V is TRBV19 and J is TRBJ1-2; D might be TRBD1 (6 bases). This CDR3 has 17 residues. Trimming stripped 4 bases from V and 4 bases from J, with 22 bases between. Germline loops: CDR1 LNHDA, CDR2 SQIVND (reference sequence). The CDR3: CASSTPPGQGRGYGYTF. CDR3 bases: TGTGCCAGTAGTACCCCCCCGGGGCAGGGGAGGGGCTATGGCTACACCTTC.

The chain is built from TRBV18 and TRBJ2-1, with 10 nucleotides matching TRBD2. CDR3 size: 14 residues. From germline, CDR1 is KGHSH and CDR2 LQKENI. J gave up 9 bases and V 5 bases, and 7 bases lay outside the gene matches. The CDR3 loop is CASSELAGLGEQFF. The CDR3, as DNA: TGTGCCAGCTCAGAACTAGCGGGGTTAGGTGAGCAGTTCTTC.

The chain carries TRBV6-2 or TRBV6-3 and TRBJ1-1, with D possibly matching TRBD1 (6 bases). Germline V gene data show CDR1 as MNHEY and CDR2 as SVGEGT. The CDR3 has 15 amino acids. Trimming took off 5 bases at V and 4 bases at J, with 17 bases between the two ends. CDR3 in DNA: TGTGCCAGCAGTACCGGGACATCGAAGGGCACTGAAGCTTTCTTT. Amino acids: CASSTGTSKGTEAFF.

CDR3 sequence: CASSHRQGAGSPLHF. CDR3 nucleotides: TGTGCCAGCAGCCACCGACAGGGAGCAGGTTCACCCCTCCACTTT. The chain is built from TRBV14 and TRBJ1-6; 7 nucleotides line up with TRBD1. J gave up 9 bases and V 3 bases, and 8 bases lay outside the gene matches. Germline V gives CDR1 SGHDN, CDR2 FVKESK. The CDR3 sequence is 15 residues long.

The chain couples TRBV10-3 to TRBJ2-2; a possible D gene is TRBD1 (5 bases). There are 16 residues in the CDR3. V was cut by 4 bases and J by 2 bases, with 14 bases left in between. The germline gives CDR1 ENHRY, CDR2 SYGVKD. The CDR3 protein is CAISAGQQINTGELFF. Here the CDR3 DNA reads TGTGCCATCAGTGCCGGACAACAGATTAACACCGGGGAGCTGTTTTTT.

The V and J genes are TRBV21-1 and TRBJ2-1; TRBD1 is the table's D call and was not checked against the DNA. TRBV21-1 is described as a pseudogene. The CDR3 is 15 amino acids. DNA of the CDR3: TGTGCCAGCAGCAAGGGGCATGGAAGGTCGAATGAGCAGTTCTTC. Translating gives CASSKGHGRSNEQFF.

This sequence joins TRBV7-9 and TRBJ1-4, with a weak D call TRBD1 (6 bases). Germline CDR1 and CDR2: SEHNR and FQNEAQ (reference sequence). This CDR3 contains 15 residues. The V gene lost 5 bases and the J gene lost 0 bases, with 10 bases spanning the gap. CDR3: CASSRQASTNEKLFF. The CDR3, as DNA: TGTGCCAGCAGCCGACAGGCGTCAACTAATGAAAAACTGTTTTTT. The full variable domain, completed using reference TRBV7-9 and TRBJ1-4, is DTGVSQNPRHKITKRGQNVTFRCDPISEHNRLYWYRQTLGQGPEFLTYFQNEAQLEKSRLLSDRFSAERPKGSFSTLEIQRTEQGDSAMYLCASSRQASTNEKLFFGSGTQLSVL.

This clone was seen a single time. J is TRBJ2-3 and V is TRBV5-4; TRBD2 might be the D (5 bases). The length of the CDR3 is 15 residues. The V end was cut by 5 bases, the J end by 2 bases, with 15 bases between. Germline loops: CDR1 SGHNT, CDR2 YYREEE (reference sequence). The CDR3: CASRTSGLNTDTQYF. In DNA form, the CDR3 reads TGTGCCAGCAGGACGAGCGGACTTAACACAGATACGCAGTATTTT.

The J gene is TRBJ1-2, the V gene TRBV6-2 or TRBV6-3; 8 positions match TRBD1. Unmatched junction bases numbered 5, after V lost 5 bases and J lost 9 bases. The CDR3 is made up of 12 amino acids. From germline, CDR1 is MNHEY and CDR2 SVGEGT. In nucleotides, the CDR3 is TGTGCCAGCAGTACTGGACAGGGAAGCTACACCTTC. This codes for CASSTGQGSYTF.

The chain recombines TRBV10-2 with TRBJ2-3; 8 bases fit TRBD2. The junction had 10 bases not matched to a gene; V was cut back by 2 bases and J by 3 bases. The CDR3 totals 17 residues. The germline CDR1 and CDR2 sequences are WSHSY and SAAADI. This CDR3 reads CASSEGSGVSGTDTQYF. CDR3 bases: TGCGCCAGCAGTGAGGGTAGCGGGGTTTCTGGGACAGATACGCAGTATTTT.

The DNA for the CDR3 is TGTGCCAGCAGTACACTGGACAGGGCGTACGAGCAGTACTTC. This codes for CASSTLDRAYEQYF. The chain is built from TRBV27 and TRBJ2-7, with 8 bases aligning to TRBD1. The CDR3 is 14 amino acids. CDR1 MNHEY and CDR2 SMNVEV come from the germline V gene (reference sequence). V lost 5 bases, J lost 4 bases, and 7 bases stayed unmatched.

The CDR3 loop is CASSLGPQPQHF. In DNA, the CDR3 is TGTGCCAGCAGTTTGGGGCCTCAGCCCCAGCATTTT. The V and J genes are TRBV12-3 or TRBV12-4 and TRBJ1-5; perhaps TRBD1 as D (5 bases). This CDR3 is built from 12 residues. Trimming cost V 3 bases and J 6 bases, with 6 bases left between them.